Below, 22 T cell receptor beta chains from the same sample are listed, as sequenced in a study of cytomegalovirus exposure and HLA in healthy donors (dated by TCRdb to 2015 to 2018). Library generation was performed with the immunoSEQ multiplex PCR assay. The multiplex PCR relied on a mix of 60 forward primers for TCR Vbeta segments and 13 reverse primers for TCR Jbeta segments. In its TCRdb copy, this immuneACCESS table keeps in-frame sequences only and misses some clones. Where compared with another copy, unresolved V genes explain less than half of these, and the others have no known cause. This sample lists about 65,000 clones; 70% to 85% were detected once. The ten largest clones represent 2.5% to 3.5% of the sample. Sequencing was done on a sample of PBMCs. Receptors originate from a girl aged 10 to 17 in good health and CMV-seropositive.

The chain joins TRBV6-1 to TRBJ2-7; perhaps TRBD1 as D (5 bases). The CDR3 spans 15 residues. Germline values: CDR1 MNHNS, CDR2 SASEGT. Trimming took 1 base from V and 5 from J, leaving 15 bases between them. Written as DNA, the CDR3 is TGTGCCAGCAGTGAAGGTTCAGGGAATTCCCACGAGCAGTACTTC. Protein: CASSEGSGNSHEQYF.

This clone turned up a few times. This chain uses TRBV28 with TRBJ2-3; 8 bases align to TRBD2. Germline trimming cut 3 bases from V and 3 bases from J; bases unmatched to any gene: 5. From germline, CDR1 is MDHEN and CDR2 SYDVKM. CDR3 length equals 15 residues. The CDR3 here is CASSFTGGDTDTQYF. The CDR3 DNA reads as TGTGCCAGCAGTTTTACGGGGGGGGATACAGATACGCAGTATTTT.

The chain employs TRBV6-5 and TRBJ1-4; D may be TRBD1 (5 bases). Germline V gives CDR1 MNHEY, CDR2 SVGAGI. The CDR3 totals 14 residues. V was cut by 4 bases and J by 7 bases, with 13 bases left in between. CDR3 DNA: TGTGCCAGCAGTTGGGGGGGTAAACGTGAAAAACTGTTTTTT. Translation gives CASSWGGKREKLFF.

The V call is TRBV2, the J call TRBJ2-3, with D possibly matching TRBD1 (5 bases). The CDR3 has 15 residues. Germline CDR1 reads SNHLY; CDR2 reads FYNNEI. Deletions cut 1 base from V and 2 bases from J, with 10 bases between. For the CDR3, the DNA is TGTGCCAGCAGTGAAGGGGGCCCCTTCACAGATACGCAGTATTTT. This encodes CASSEGGPFTDTQYF.

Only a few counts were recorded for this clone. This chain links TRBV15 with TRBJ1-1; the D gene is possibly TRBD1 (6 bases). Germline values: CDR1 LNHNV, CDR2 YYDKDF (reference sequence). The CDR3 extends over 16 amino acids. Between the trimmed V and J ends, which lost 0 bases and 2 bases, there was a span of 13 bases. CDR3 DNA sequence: TGTGCCACCAGCAGAGATCAGGGGACACACAACACTGAAGCTTTCTTT. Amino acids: CATSRDQGTHNTEAFF.

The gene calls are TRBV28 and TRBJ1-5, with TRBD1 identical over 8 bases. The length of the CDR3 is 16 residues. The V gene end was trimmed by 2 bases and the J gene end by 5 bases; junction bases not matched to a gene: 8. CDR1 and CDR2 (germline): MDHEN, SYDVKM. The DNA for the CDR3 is TGTGCCAGCAGTTTAGGGGCCCAGGGGGCACATCAGCCCCAGCATTTT. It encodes CASSLGAQGAHQPQHF.

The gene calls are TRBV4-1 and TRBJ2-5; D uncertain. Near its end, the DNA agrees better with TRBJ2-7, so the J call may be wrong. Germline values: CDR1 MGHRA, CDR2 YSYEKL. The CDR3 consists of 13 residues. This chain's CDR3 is CASSQESRNEQYF. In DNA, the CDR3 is TGCGCCAGCAGCCAAGAGTCCAGGAACGAGCAGTACTTC.

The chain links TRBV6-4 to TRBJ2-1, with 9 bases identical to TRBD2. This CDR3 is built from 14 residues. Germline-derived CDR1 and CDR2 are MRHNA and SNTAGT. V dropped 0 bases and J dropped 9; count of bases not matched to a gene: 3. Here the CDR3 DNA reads TGTGCCAGCAGTGACTCTGGCGGGGGGGCTGAGCAGTTCTTC. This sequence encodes CASSDSGGGAEQFF.

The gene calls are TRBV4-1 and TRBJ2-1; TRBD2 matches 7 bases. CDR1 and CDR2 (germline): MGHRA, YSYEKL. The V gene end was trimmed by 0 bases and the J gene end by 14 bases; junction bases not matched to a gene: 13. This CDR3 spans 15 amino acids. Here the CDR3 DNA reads TGCGCCAGCAGCCAAGATCCGGGGGAGGGGCAGCCGGAGTTCTTC. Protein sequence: CASSQDPGEGQPEFF.

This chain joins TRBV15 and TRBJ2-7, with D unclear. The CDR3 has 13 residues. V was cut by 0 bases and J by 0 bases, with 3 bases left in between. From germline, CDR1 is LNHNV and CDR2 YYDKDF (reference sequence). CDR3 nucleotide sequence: TGTGCCACCAGCAGAGACCGCTCCTACGAGCAGTACTTC. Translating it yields CATSRDRSYEQYF.

The CDR3 nucleotides read TGTGCCAGCAGCTTGGCCTCGGGGACTAGCTACGAGCAGTACTTC. Its translation is CASSLASGTSYEQYF. This chain uses TRBV5-4 with TRBJ2-7; 8 bases map to TRBD2. Germline loops: CDR1 SGHNT, CDR2 YYREEE (reference sequence). This CDR3 region has 15 residues. The ends lost 0 bases at V and 3 bases at J; junction bases unmatched: 5.

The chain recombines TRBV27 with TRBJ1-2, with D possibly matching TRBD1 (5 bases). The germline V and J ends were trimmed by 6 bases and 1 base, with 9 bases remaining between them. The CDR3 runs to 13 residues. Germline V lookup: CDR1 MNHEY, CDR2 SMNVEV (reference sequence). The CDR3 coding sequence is TGTGCCAGCAGACAGGCCTTTAACTATGGCTACACCTTC. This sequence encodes CASRQAFNYGYTF.

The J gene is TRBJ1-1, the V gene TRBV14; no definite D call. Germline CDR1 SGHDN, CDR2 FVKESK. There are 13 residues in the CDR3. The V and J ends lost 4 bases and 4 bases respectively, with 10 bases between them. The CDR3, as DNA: TGTGCCAGCAGCCTGACATTCCTCACTGAAGCTTTCTTT. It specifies CASSLTFLTEAFF.

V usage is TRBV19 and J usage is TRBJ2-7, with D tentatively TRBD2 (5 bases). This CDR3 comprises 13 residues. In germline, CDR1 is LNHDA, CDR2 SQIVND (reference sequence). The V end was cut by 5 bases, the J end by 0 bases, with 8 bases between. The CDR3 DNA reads TGTGCCAGTAGTCTCGGGGTCTCCTACGAGCAGTACTTC. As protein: CASSLGVSYEQYF. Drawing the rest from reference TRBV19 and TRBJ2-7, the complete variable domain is DGGITQSPKYLFRKEGQNVTLSCEQNLNHDAMYWYRQDPGQGLRLIYYSQIVNDFQKGDIAEGYSVSREKKESFPLTVTSAQKNPTAFYLCASSLGVSYEQYFGPGTRLTVT.

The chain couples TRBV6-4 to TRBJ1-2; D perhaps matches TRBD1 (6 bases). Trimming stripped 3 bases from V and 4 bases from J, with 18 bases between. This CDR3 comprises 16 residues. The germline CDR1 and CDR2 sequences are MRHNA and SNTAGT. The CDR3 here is CASSEFTGRAFYGYTF. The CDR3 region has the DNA TGTGCCAGCAGTGAGTTTACAGGGCGGGCCTTCTATGGCTACACCTTC.

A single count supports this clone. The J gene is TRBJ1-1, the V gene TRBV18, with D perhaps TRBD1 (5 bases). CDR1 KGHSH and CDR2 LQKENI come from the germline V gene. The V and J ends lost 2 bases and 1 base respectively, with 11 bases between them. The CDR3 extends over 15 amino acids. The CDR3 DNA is TGTGCCAGCTCACCAACGACGACAGCGAACACTGAAGCTTTCTTT. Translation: CASSPTTTANTEAFF. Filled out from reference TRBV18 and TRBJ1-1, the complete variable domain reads NAGVMQNPRHLVRRRGQEARLRCSPMKGHSHVYWYRQLPEEGLKFMVYLQKENIIDESGMPKERFSAEFPKEGPSILRIQQVVRGDSAAYFCASSPTTTANTEAFFGQGTRLTVV.

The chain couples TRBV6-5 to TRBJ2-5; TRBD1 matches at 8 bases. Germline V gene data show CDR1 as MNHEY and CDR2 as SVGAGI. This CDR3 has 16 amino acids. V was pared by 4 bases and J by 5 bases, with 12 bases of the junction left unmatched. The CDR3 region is CASSFTSSDRVETQYF. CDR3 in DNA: TGTGCCAGCAGTTTCACATCCTCGGACAGGGTTGAGACCCAGTACTTC.

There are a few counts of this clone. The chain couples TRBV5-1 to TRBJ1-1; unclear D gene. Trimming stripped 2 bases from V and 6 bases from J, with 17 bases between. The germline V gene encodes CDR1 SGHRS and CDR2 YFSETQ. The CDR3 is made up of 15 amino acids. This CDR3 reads CASSFSRPTQSEAFF. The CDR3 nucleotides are TGCGCCAGCAGCTTTAGTAGGCCGACACAGTCTGAAGCTTTCTTT. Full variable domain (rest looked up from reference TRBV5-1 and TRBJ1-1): KAGVTQTPRYLIKTRGQQVTLSCSPISGHRSVSWYQQTPGQGLQFLFEYFSETQRNKGNFPGRFSGRQFSNSRSEMNVSTLELGDSALYLCASSFSRPTQSEAFFGQGTRLTVV.

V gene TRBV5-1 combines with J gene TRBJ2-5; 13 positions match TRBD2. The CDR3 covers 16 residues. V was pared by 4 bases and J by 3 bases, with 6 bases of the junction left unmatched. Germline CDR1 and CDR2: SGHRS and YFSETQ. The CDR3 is CASSGGTSGKEETQYF. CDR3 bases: TGCGCCAGCAGCGGGGGGACTAGCGGGAAAGAAGAGACCCAGTACTTC.

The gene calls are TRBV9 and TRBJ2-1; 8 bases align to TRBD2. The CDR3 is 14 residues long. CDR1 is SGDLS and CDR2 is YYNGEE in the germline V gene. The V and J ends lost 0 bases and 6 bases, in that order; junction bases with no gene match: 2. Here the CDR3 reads CASSVAGGANEQFF. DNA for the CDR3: TGTGCCAGCAGCGTAGCGGGAGGGGCCAATGAGCAGTTCTTC.

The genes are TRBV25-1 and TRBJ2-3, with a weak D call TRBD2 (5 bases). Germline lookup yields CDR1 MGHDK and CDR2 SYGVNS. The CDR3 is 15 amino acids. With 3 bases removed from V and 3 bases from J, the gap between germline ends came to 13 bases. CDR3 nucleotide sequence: TGTGCCAGCAGTGATTGGACGAGGAGGACAGATACGCAGTATTTT. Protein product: CASSDWTRRTDTQYF.

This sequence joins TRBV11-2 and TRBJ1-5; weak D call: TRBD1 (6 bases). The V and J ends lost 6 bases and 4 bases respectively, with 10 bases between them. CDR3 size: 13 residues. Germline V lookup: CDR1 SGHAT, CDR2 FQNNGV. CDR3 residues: CASSGQPNQPQHF. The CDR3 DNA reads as TGTGCCAGCAGTGGACAGCCAAATCAGCCCCAGCATTTT.